The rows below give T cell receptor beta chains drawn from one sample of a study of tumor-infiltrating lymphocytes in primary liver carcinoma. TCRdb reprocessed the multiplex PCR reads with MiXCR, giving one entry per CDR3 protein. Among about 200,000 distinct CDR3 sequences listed, 65% were seen once. Source material: peripheral blood. The receptor source for this set is a woman aged 55-75 years with primary liver carcinoma and hepatitis B virus infection. CDR3s include the opening cysteine and the closing phenylalanine or tryptophan. A D gene is named only where the DNA matches it firmly. Where a row states a size, it is once, few, many or the class of an expanded clone; other rows omit it.

d_call: TRBD2
j_call: TRBJ2-7
v_call: TRBV6-5
clone_size: few
cdr3_nt: TGTGCCAGCAGTTACATGCTAGCGGGAGCCTACGAGCAGTACTTC
cdr3_aa: CASSYMLAGAYEQYF

d_call: NA
j_call: TRBJ1-6
v_call: TRBV28
clone_size: NA
cdr3_nt: TGTGCCAACAGTTTAGGGTCTAGCCGCGGGGAACCCCTCCACTTT
cdr3_aa: CANSLGSSRGEPLHF

d_call: TRBD1
j_call: TRBJ1-3
v_call: TRBV7-8
clone_size: NA
cdr3_nt: TGTGCCAGCAGCTTTGGACAGGGCAACTCTGGAAACACCATATATTTT
cdr3_aa: CASSFGQGNSGNTIYF

d_call: TRBD1
j_call: TRBJ2-4
v_call: TRBV5-4
clone_size: NA
cdr3_nt: TGTGCCAGCAGGCCCGGGACAGGGATGACTCAGTACTTC
cdr3_aa: CASRPGTGMTQYF

d_call: NA
j_call: TRBJ1-6
v_call: TRBV6-1
clone_size: many
cdr3_nt: TGTGCCAGCAGTGAACGAGGGAATCATTCACCCCTCCACTTT
cdr3_aa: CASSERGNHSPLHF

d_call: NA
j_call: TRBJ1-5
v_call: TRBV12-3/TRBV12-4
clone_size: NA
cdr3_nt: TGTGCCAGCAGTTTAGTGGGGGGCGGAGGGGATTGGAGCAATCAGCCCCACCATTTT
cdr3_aa: CASSLVGGGGDWSNQPHHF

d_call: TRBD1
j_call: TRBJ2-1
v_call: TRBV6-1
clone_size: once
cdr3_nt: TGTGCCAGCGGTCTCCGGGACAGGGGACTGAATGAGCAGTTCTTC
cdr3_aa: CASGLRDRGLNEQFF

d_call: NA
j_call: TRBJ1-2
v_call: TRBV11-2
clone_size: once
cdr3_nt: TGTGCCTGCAGCTTAGAGCCTACTAGCTATGGCTACAGCTTC
cdr3_aa: CACSLEPTSYGYSF

d_call: TRBD1
j_call: TRBJ1-2
v_call: TRBV5-4
clone_size: few
cdr3_nt: TGTGCCAGCAGCTTGAGGACAGGGGGCCCTAACTATGGCTACACCTTC
cdr3_aa: CASSLRTGGPNYGYTF

d_call: NA
j_call: TRBJ2-3
v_call: TRBV5-1
clone_size: NA
cdr3_nt: TGCGCAAGCAGCCCGGTTTTAGCGGAAGAAGGGGATACACAGTTTTTT
cdr3_aa: CASSPVLAEEGDTQFF

d_call: NA
j_call: TRBJ1-4
v_call: TRBV29-1
clone_size: many
cdr3_nt: TGCAGCGTTGAAAATCGACAGTGGGGGGAAAAACTGTTTTTT
cdr3_aa: CSVENRQWGEKLFF

d_call: NA
j_call: TRBJ1-2
v_call: TRBV28
clone_size: NA
cdr3_nt: TGTGCCAGCAGACTCAGCCAGGACACCTATGGCTACACCTTC
cdr3_aa: CASRLSQDTYGYTF